This T cell receptor beta chain emerged from a study of cytomegalovirus exposure and HLA in healthy donors. General study findings and limits: Association of 17,000 or so TCR beta sequences with HLA alleles was found at 0.05 false discovery rate in a later analysis.

This clone was seen more than once but under ten times. The target antigen is unknown. 60 Vbeta and 13 Jbeta primers were used in PCR. Sequencing was performed with immunoSEQ multiplex PCR; in TCRdb, only in-frame clones are kept and a portion is missing. The data contain roughly 100,000 clones, over 55% of them singletons. The CDR3 consists of 13 residues. The trim removed 6 bases at V and 11 bases at J, leaving 10 bases unmatched. Per the germline V gene, CDR1 is MDHEN and CDR2 is SYDVKM. This receptor was taken from a female donor in good health and CMV-seronegative. The sample taken for sequencing was PBMCs. The rearrangement links TRBV28 to TRBJ1-1, with 9 bases fitting TRBD1. CDR3 nucleotides: TGTGCCAGCAGCCGGGGAGGGACAGGGATGGCTTTCTTT. Encoded protein: CASSRGGTGMAFF.